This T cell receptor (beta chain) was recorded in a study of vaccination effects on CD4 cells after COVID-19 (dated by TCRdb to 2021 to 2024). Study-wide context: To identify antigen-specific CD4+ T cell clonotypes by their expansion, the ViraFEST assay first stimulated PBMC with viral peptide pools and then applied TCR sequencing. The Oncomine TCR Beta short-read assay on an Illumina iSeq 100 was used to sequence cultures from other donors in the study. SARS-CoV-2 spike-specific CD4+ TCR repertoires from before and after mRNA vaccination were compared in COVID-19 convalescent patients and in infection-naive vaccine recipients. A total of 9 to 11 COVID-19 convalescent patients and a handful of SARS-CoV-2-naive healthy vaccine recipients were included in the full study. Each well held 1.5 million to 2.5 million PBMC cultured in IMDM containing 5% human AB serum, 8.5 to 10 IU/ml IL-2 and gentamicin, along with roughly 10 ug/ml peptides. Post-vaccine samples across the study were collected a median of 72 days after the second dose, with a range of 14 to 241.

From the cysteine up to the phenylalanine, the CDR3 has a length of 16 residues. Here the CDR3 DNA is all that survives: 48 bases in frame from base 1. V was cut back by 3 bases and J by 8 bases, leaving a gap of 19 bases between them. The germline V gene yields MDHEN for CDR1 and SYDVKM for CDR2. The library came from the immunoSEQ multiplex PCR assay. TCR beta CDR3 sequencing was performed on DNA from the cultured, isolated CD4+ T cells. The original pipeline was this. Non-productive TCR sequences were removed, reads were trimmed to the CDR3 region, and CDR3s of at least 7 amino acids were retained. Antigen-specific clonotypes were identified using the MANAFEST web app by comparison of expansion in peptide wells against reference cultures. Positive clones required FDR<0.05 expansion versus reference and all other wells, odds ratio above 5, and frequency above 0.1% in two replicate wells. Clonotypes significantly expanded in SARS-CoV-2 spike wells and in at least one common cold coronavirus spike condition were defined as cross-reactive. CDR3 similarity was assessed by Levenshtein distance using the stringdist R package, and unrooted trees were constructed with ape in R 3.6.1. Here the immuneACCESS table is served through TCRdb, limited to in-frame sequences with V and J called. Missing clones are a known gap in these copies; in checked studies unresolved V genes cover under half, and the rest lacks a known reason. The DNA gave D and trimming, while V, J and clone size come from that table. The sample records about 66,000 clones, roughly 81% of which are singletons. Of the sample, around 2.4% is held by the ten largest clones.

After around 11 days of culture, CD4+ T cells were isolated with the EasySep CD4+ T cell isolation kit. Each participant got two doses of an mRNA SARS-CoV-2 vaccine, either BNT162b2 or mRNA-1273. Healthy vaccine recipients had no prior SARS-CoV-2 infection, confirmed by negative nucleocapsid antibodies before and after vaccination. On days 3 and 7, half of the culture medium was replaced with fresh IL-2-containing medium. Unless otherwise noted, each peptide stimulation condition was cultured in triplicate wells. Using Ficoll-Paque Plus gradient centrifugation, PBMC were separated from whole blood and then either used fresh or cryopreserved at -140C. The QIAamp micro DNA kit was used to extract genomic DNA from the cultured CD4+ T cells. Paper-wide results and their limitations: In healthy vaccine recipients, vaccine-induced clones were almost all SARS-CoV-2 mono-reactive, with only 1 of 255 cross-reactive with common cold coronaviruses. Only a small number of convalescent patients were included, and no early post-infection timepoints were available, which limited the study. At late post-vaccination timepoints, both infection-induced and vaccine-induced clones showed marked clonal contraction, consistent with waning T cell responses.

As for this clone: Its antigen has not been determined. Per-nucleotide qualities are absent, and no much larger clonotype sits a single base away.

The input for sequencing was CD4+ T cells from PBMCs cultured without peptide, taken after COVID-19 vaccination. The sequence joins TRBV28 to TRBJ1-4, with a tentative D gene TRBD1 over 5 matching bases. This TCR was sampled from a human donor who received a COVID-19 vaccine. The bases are TGTGCCAGCAGTTTTCGTTCGGGGGTAGCGGGGGAAAAACTGTTTTTT. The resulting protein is CASSFRSGVAGEKLFF.